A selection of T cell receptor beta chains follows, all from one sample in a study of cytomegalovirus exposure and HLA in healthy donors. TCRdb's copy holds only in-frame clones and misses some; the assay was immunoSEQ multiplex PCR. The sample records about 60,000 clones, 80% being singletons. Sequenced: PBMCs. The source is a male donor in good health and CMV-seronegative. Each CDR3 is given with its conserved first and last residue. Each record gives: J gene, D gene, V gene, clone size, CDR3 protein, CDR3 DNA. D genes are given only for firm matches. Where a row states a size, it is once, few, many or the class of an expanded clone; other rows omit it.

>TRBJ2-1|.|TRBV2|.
CASRYAGAQFF
TGTGCCAGCAGGTACGCGGGGGCCCAGTTCTTC
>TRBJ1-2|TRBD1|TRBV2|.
CASSGGTGTQTHYGYTF
TGTGCCAGCAGTGGCGGGACAGGGACCCAGACCCACTATGGCTACACCTTC
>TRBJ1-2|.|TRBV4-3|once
CASSQEVYTDYGYTF
TGCGCCAGCAGCCAAGAGGTATATACTGACTATGGCTACACCTTC
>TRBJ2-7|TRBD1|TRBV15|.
CATSIPGGRDEQYF
TGTGCCACCAGCATACCAGGGGGTCGAGACGAGCAGTACTTC
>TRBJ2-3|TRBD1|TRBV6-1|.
CASNDRDVTDTQYF
TGTGCCAGCAACGACAGGGATGTCACAGATACGCAGTATTTT
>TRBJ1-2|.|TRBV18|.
CATSAEGYGYTF
TGTGCCACCTCGGCCGAGGGCTATGGCTACACCTTC
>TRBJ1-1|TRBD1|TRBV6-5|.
CASRNRGRRNTEAFF
TGTGCCAGCAGAAACAGGGGCCGAAGGAACACTGAAGCTTTCTTT
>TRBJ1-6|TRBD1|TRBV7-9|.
CASTHTRTGGYSPLHF
TGTGCCAGCACCCATACCCGGACAGGGGGTTATTCACCCCTCCACTTT
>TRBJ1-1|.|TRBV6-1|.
CASSEARGTEAFF
TGTGCCAGCAGTGAAGCCAGGGGCACTGAAGCTTTCTTT
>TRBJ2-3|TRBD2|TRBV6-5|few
CASSLLALSTDTQYF
TGTGCCAGCAGTCTACTAGCGCTTAGCACAGATACGCAGTATTTT
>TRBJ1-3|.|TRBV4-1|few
CASSRAGLILAGNTIYF
TGCGCCAGCAGCCGGGCGGGACTAATCCTAGCAGGAAACACCATATATTTT
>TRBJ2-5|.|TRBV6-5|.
CASKRAGSLRETQYF
TGTGCCAGCAAGAGGGCGGGTAGCCTTCGGGAGACCCAGTACTTC
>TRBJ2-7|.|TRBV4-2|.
CASSQDQPGGSYEQYF
TGTGCCAGCAGCCAAGACCAGCCAGGGGGGAGCTACGAGCAGTACTTC
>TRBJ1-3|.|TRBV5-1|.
CASSLAGVRNTIYF
TGCGCCAGCAGCTTAGCGGGGGTTAGAAACACCATATATTTT
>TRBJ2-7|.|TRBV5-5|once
CASSSGYEQYF
TGTGCCAGCAGCTCGGGCTACGAGCAGTACTTC
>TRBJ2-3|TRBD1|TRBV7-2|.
CASSDRGLADTQYF
TGTGCCAGCAGTGACAGGGGTTTGGCAGATACGCAGTATTTT
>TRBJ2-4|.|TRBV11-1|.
CASSSGGEGFFQYF
TGTGCCAGCAGCTCTGGAGGGGAAGGGTTCTTTCAGTACTTC
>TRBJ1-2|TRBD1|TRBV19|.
CASSPRDRAEGYTF
TGTGCCAGTAGTCCCCGAGACAGGGCGGAAGGCTACACCTTC
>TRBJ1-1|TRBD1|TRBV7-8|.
CASSLIQGLGTEAFF
TGTGCCAGCAGCTTAATACAGGGGTTGGGGACTGAAGCTTTCTTT
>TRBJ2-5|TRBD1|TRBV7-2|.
CASSLDRESETQYF
TGTGCCAGCAGCCTCGACAGGGAATCAGAGACCCAGTACTTC
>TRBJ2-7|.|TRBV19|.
CASSRQINYEQYF
TGTGCCAGTAGTAGACAGATAAACTACGAGCAGTACTTC
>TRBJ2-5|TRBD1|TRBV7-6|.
CASSLGGQLGETQYF
TGTGCCAGCAGCTTAGGGGGACAGCTGGGGGAGACCCAGTACTTC
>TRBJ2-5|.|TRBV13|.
CASSLRETQYF
TGTGCCAGCAGCTTGAGGGAGACCCAGTACTTC
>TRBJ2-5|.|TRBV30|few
CAWSVRALYQETQYF
TGTGCCTGGAGTGTCAGGGCTTTGTACCAAGAGACCCAGTACTTC